Listed here is a single T cell receptor (beta chain). The CDR3 is 13 amino acids. Between the trimmed V and J ends, which lost 9 bases and 0 bases, there was a span of 11 bases. This entry is derived from a study of CD8 T cells in Susac syndrome. Reverse transcription of roughly 0.5 to 1 ug RNA used random hexamers. TCRdb called the immunoSEQ multiplex PCR reads again in MiXCR, with one record for every CDR3 protein. The table shows approximately 100,000 distinct CDR3 sequences, with roughly 94% occurring only once. Material for sequencing was CD8+ T cells from PBMCs. This receptor was identified in a human donor with Susac syndrome. The rearrangement links TRBV12-3 or TRBV12-4 to TRBJ2-5; no clear D. The CDR3 nucleotides read TGTGCCAGATACCGGTTGTACCAAGAGACCCAGTACTTC. Translating it yields CARYRLYQETQYF.